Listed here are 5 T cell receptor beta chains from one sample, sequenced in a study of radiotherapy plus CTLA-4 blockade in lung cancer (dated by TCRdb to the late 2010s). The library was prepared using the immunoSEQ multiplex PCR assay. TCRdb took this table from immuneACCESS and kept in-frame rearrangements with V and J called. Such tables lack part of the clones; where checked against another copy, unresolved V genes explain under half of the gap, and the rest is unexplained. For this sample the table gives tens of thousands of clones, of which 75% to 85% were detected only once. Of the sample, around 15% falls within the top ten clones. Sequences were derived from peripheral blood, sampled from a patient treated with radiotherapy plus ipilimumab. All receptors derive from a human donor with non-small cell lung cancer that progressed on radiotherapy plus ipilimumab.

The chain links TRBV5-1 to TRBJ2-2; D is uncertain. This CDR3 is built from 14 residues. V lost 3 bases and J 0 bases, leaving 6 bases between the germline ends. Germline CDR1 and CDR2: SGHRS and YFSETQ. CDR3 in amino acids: CASSSQANTGELFF. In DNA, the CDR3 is TGCGCCAGCAGCTCCCAGGCGAACACCGGGGAGCTGTTTTTT.

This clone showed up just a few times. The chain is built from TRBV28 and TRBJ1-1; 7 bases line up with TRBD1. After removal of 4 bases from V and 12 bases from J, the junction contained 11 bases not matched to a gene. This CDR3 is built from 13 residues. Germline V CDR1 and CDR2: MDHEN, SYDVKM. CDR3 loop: CASSSPLQGKPFF. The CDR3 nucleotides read TGTGCCAGCAGTTCACCGTTACAGGGGAAACCTTTCTTT. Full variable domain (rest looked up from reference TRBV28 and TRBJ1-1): DVKVTQSSRYLVKRTGEKVFLECVQDMDHENMFWYRQDPGLGLRLIYFSYDVKMKEKGDIPEGYSVSREKKERFSLILESASTNQTSMYLCASSSPLQGKPFFGQGTRLTVV.

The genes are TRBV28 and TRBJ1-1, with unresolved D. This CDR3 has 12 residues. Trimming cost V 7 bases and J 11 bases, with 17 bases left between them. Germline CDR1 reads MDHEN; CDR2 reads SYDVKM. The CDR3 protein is CASTHSGWSAFF. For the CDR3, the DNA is TGTGCCAGCACCCATTCTGGGTGGTCGGCTTTCTTT. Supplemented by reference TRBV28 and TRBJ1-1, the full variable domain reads DVKVTQSSRYLVKRTGEKVFLECVQDMDHENMFWYRQDPGLGLRLIYFSYDVKMKEKGDIPEGYSVSREKKERFSLILESASTNQTSMYLCASTHSGWSAFFGQGTRLTVV.

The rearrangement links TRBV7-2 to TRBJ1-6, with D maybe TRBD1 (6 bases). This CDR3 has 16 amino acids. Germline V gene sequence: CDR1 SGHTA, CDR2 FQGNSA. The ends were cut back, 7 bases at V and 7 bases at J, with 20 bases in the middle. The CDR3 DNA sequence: TGTGCCAGCACCACCCCGGGACACCGGGCCAATTCACCCCTCCACTTT. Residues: CASTTPGHRANSPLHF. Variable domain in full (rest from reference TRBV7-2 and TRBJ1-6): GAGVSQSPSNKVTEKGKDVELRCDPISGHTALYWYRQSLGQGLEFLIYFQGNSAPDKSGLPSDRFSAERTGGSVSTLTIQRTQQEDSAVYLCASTTPGHRANSPLHFGNGTRLTVT.

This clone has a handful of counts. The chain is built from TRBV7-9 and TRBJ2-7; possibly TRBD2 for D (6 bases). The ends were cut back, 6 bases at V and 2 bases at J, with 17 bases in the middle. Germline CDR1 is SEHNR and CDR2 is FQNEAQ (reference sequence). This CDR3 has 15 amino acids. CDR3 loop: CASSPDLPGAYEQYF. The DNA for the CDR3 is TGTGCCAGCAGTCCGGACCTGCCGGGGGCCTACGAGCAGTACTTC.